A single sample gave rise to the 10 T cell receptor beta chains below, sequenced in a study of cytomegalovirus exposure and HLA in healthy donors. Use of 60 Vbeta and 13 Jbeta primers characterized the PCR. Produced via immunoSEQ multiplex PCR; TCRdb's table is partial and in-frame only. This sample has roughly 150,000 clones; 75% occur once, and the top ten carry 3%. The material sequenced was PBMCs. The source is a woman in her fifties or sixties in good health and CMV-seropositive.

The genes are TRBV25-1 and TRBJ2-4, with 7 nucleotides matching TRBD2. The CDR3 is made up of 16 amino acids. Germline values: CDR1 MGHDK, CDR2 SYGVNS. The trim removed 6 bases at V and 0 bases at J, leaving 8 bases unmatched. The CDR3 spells CASSSTSVLAKNIQYF. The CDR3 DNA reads TGTGCCAGCAGCTCCACTAGCGTTCTAGCCAAAAACATTCAGTACTTC.

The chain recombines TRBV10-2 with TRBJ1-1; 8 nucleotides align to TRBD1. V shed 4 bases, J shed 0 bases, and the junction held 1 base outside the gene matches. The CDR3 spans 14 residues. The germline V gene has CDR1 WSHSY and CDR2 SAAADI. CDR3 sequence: CASSGQGLNTEAFF. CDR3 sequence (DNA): TGCGCCAGCAGTGGACAGGGGTTGAACACTGAAGCTTTCTTT.

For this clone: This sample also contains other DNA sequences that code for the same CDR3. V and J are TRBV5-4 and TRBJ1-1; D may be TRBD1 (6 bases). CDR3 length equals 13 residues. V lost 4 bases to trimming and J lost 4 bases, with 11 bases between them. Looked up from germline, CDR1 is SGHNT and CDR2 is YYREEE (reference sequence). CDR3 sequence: CASSLGGGTEAFF. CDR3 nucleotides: TGTGCCAGCAGCCTGGGGGGCGGCACTGAAGCTTTCTTT.

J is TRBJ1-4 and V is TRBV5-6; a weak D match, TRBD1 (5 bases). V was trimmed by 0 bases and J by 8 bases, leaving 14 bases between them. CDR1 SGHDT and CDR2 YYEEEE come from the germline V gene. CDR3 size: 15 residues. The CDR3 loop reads CASSLAGGKAEKLFF. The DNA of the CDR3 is TGTGCCAGCAGCTTGGCCGGGGGGAAGGCGGAAAAACTGTTTTTT. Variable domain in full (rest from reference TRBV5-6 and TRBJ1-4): DAGVTQSPTHLIKTRGQQVTLRCSPKSGHDTVSWYQQALGQGPQFIFQYYEEEERQRGNFPDRFSGHQFPNYSSELNVNALLLGDSALYLCASSLAGGKAEKLFFGSGTQLSVL.

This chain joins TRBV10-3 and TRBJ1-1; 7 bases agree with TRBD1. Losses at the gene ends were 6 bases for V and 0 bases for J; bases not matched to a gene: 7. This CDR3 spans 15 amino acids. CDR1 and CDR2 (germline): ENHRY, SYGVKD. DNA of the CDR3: TGTGCCATCAGCACCGTACAGGGGATGAACACTGAAGCTTTCTTT. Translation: CAISTVQGMNTEAFF.

CDR3 nucleotide sequence: TGTGCCAGCAGCTTAAACGGACAGGGGGTCGGGGAGCTGTTTTTT. It is translated as CASSLNGQGVGELFF. The chain links TRBV7-3 to TRBJ2-2, with 10 nucleotides matching TRBD1. The CDR3 is made up of 15 amino acids. The junction had 3 bases not matched to a gene; V was cut back by 1 base and J by 7 bases. Germline CDR1 and CDR2: SGHTA and FQGTGA.

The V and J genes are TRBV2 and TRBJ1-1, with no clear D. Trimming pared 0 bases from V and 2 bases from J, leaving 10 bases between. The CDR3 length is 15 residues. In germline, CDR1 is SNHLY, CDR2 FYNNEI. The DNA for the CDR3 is TGTGCCAGCAGTGAAGCCGGGGAGGGAAACACTGAAGCTTTCTTT. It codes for CASSEAGEGNTEAFF.

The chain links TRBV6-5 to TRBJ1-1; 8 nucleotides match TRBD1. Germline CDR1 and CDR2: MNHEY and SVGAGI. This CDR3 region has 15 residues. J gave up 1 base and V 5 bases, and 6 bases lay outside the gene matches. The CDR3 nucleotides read TGTGCCAGCAGTCTTCGGACAGGGAGGAACACTGAAGCTTTCTTT. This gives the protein CASSLRTGRNTEAFF.

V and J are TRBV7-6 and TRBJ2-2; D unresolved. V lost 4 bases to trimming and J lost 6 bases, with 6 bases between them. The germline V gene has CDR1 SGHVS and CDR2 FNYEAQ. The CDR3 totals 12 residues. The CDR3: CASSSVSGELFF. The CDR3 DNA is TGTGCCAGCAGCTCGGTTTCCGGGGAGCTGTTTTTT.

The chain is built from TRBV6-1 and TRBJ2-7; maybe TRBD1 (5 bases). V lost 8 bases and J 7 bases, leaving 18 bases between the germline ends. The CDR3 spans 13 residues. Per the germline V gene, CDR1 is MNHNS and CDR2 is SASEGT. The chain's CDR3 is CASAQGFPREQYF. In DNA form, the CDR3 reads TGTGCCAGCGCCCAGGGTTTTCCGCGGGAGCAGTACTTC.